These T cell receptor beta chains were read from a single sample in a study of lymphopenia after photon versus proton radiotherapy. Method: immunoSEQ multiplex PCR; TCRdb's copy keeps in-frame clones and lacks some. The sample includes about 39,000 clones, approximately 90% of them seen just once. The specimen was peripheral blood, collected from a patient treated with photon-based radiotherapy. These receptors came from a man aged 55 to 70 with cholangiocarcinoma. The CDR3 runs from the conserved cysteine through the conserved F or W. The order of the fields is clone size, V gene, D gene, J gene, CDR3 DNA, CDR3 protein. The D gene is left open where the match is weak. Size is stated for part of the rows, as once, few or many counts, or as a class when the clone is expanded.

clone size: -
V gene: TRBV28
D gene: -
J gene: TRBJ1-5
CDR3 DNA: TGTGCCAGCGTTGGGGGGGCAAATCAGCCCCAGCATTTT
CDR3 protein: CASVGGANQPQHF

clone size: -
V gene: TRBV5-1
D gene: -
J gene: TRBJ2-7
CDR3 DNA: TGCGCCAGCAGAGGAGATAACTACGAGCAGTACTTC
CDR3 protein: CASRGDNYEQYF

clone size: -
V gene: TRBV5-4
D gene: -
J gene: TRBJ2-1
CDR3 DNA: TGTGCCAGCAGCAACGAGGGCTGGGACAATGAGCAGTTCTTC
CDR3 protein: CASSNEGWDNEQFF

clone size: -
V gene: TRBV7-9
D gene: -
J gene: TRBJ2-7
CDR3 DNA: TGTGCCAGCAGCTCCTCAGGTACAACCTACGAGCAGTACTTC
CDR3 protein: CASSSSGTTYEQYF

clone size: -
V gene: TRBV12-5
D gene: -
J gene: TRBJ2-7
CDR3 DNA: TGTGCTAGTGGTTTGGTCCCCCTCTACGAGCAGTACTTC
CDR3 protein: CASGLVPLYEQYF

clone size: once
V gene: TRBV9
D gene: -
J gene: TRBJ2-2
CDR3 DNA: TGTGCCAGCAGCGTAGAGGTTGGCGGGGAGCTGTTTTTT
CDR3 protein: CASSVEVGGELFF

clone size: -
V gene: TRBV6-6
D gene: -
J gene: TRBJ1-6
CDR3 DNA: TGTGCCAGCAGTTACTCCCATTTAGATAATTCACCCCTCCACTTT
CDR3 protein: CASSYSHLDNSPLHF

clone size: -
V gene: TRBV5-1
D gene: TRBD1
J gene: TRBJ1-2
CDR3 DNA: TGCGCCAGCAGCTTAGGGACAGGGGAGTCCTATGGCTACACCTTC
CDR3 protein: CASSLGTGESYGYTF

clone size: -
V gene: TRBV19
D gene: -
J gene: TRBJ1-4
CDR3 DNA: TGTGCCAGTAGTACCCGAGACGGGGAAAAACTGTTTTTT
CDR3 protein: CASSTRDGEKLFF

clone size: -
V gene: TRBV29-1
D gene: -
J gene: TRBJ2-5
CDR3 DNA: TGCAGCGCCTTAAATCGAGAGACCCAGTACTTC
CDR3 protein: CSALNRETQYF

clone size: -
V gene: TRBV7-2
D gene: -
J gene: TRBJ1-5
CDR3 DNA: TGTGCCAGCAGCTTAGTATTTGGGGGCAATCAGCCCCAGCATTTT
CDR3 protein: CASSLVFGGNQPQHF

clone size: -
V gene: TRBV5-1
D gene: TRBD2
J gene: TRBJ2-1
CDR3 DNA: TGCGCCAGCAGCCGAGGACTAGCGGGAGGTTCGCCTAATGAGCAGTTCTTC
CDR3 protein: CASSRGLAGGSPNEQFF

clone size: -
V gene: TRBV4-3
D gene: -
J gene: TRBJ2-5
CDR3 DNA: TGCGCCAGCAGCCAAGATCAGACCCAAGAGACCCAGTACTTC
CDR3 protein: CASSQDQTQETQYF

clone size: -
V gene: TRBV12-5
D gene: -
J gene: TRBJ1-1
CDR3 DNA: TGTGCTAGTGGGTCCCCGGGGAGAACAGCGGAAGCTTTCTTT
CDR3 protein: CASGSPGRTAEAFF

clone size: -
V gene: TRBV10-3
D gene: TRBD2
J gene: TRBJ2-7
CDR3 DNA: TGTGCCTCGGGGGGCACAGGGACTAAGAGCGGGAGGGCGGGCGAGCAGTACTTC
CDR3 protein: CASGGTGTKSGRAGEQYF

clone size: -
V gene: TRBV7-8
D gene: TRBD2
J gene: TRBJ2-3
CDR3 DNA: TGTGCCAGCAGCCCACCGGCTAGCGGGACTAGCACAGATACGCAGTATTTT
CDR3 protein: CASSPPASGTSTDTQYF

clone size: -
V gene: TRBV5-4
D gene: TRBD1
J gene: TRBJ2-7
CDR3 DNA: TGTGCCAGCAGTTTACCGGGACAGAGCTCCTACGAGCAGTACTTC
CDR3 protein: CASSLPGQSSYEQYF

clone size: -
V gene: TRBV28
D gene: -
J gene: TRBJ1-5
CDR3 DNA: TGTGCCAGCAGTTCAAACCGAGGACAGAGCAATCAGCCCCAGCATTTT
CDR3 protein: CASSSNRGQSNQPQHF

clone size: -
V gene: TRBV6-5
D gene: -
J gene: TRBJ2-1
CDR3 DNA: TGTGCCAGCAGTTACAGCCGGGACTTGGGGAACAATGAGCAGTTCTTC
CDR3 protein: CASSYSRDLGNNEQFF

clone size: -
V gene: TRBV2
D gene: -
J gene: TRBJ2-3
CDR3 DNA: TGTGCCAGCAGTGAAAGCAGGGTGGGAAATACGCAGTATTTT
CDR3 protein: CASSESRVGNTQYF

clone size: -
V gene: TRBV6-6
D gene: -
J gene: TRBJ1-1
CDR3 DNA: TGTGCCAGCAGTTACTCCGGGGGCACTGAAGCTTTCTTT
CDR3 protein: CASSYSGGTEAFF

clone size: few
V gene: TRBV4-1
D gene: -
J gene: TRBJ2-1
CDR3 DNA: TGCGCCAGCAGCCAGCCGCGACTAGTTCGCTCCTACAATGAGCAGTTCTTC
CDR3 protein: CASSQPRLVRSYNEQFF

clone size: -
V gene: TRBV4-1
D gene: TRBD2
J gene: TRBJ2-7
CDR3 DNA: TGCGCCAGCAGCCCCGGGACTAGCGGGAGGGCCCGGTGGGAGCAGTACTTC
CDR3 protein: CASSPGTSGRARWEQYF

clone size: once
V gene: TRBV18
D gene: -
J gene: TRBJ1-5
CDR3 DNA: TGTGCCAGCTCACTATCATATAGCAATCAGCCCCAGCATTTT
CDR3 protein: CASSLSYSNQPQHF

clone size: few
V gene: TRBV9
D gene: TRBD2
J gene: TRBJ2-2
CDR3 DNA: TGTGCCAGCAGCCCCCTAGCGGGGGGGCCCACCGGGGAGCTGTTTTTT
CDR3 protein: CASSPLAGGPTGELFF

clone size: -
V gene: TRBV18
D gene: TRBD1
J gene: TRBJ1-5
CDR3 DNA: TGTGCCAGCTCACTCACAGGGGATAGCAATCAGCCCCAGCATTTT
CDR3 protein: CASSLTGDSNQPQHF

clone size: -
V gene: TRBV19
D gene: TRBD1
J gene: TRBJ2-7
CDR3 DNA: TGTGCCAGTAGTGACAGGGGATTCTCCTACGAGCAGTACTTC
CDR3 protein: CASSDRGFSYEQYF

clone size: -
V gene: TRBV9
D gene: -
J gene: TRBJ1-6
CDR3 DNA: TGTGCCAGCAGCGTTACCGGGACACTAAATTCACCCCTCCACTTT
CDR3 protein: CASSVTGTLNSPLHF

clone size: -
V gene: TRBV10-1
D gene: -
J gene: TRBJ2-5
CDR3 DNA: TGCGCCAGCAGTGAGCGTGACAGTAGCGAGACCCAGTACTTC
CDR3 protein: CASSERDSSETQYF

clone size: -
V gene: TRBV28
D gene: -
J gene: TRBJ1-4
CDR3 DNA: TGTGCCAGCAGTCCGTCCAGTGCACTAAGGGCTAATGAAAAACTGTTTTTT
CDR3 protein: CASSPSSALRANEKLFF

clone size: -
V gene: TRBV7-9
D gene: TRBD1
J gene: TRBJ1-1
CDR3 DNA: TGTGCCAGCAGCCAACAGGGGGGAGTGGCCGAAGCTTTCTTT
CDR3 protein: CASSQQGGVAEAFF

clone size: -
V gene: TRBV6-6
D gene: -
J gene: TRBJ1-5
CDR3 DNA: TGTGCCAGCAGTCATCGGACAGACCTCAGCAATCAGCCCCAGCATTTT
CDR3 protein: CASSHRTDLSNQPQHF

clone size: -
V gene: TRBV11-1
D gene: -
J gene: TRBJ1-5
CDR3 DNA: TGTGCCAGCAGCCGGGGTGGAGATCAGCCCCAGCATTTT
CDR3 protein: CASSRGGDQPQHF

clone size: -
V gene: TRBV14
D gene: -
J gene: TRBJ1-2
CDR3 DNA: TGTGCCAGCAGCCAAGACGTACAGGAGTATTCTGGCTACACCTTC
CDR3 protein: CASSQDVQEYSGYTF

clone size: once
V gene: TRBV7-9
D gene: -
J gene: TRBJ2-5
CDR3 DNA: TGTGCCAGCAGGGGCACGGGTGAGACCCAGTACTTC
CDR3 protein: CASRGTGETQYF

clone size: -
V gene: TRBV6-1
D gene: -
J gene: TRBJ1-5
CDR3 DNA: TGTGCCAGCAGTGATTCAGCCAATCAGCCCCAGCATTTT
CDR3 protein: CASSDSANQPQHF

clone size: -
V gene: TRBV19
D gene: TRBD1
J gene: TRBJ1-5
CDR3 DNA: TGTGCCAGCAATACACACTGGGACAGGTTGTCGGATCAGCCCCAGCATTTT
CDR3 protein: CASNTHWDRLSDQPQHF

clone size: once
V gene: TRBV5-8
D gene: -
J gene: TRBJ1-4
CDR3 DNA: TGTGCCAGCACCATGATTGGGGGGTCTAATGAAAAACTGTTTTTT
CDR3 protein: CASTMIGGSNEKLFF

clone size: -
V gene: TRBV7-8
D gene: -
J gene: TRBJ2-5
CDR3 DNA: TGTGCCAGCAGCTTGGATTTGGAGACCCAGTACTTC
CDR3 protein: CASSLDLETQYF

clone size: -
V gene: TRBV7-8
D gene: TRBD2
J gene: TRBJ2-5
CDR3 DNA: TGTGCCAGCAGCCTACCTAGCGGGAGGCACCAAGAGACCCAGTACTTC
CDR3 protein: CASSLPSGRHQETQYF

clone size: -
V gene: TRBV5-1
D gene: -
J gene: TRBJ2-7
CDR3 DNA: TGCGCCAGCAGCTTTACAGGGATCGAGCAGTACTTC
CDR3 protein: CASSFTGIEQYF

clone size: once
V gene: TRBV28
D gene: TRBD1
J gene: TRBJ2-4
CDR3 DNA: TGTGCCAGCAGTACCCCGGACAGGGCTGGAAAAAACATTCAGTACTTC
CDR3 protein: CASSTPDRAGKNIQYF

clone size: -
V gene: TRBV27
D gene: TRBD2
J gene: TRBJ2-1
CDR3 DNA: TGTGCCAGCAGTTTCTTCGCGGGAGGGCCCTACAATGAGCAGTTCTTC
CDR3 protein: CASSFFAGGPYNEQFF

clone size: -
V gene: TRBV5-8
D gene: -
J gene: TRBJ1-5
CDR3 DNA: TGTGCCAGCAGCTTGATCGGTCAGCCCCAGCATTTT
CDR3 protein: CASSLIGQPQHF

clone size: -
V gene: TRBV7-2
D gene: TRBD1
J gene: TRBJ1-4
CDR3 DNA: TGTGCCAGCAGCTTAGGTGGGACAGTTAATGAAAAACTGTTTTTT
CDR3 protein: CASSLGGTVNEKLFF

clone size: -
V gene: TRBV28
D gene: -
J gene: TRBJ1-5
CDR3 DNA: TGTGCCAGCAGTAGTCATCAGCCCCAGCATTTT
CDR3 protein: CASSSHQPQHF

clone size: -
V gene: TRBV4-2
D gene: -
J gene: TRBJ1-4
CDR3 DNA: TGTGCCAGCAGCCAAGGAGACTTAGAAAAACTGTTTTTT
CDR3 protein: CASSQGDLEKLFF

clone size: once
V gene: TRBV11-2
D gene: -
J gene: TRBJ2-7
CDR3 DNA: TGTGCCAGCAGCGCCGCCTTTACCTACGAGCAGTACTTC
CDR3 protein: CASSAAFTYEQYF

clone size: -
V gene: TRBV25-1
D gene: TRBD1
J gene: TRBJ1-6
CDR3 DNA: TGTGCCAGCAGAGCCCAGGGGGGCAATTCACCCCTCCACTTT
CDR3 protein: CASRAQGGNSPLHF

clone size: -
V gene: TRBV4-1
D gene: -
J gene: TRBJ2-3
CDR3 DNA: TGCGCCAGCAGCCAAGAGTGGGGGGGCACAGATACGCAGTATTTT
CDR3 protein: CASSQEWGGTDTQYF

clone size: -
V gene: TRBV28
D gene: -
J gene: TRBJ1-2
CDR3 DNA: TGTGCCAGCAGTCCAGGGACTAACTATGGCTACACCTTC
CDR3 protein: CASSPGTNYGYTF

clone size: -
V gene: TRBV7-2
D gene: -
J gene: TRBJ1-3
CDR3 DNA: TGTGCCAGCAGCTTAGCCGGGGAAAACACCATATATTTT
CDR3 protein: CASSLAGENTIYF

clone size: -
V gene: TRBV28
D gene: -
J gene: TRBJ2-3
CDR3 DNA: TGTGCCAGCAGTCCCTTAGCTAGATCCACAGATACGCAGTATTTT
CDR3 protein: CASSPLARSTDTQYF